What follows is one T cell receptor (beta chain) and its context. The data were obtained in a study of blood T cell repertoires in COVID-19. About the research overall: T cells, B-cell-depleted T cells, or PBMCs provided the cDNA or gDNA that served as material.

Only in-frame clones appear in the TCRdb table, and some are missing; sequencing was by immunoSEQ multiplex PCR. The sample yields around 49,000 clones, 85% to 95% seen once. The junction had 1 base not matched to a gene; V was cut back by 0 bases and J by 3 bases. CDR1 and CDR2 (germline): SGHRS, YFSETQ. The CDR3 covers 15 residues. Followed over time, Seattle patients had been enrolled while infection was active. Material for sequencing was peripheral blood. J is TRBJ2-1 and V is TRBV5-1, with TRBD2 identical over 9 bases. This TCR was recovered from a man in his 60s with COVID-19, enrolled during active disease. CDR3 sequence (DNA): TGCGCCAGCAGCTTGGAGCGGGGGGACTACAATGAGCAGTTCTTC. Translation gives CASSLERGDYNEQFF.